One and the same sample provided the 29 T cell receptor beta chains below, sequenced in a study of cytomegalovirus exposure and HLA in healthy donors. Use of 60 Vbeta and 13 Jbeta primers characterized the PCR. The assay was immunoSEQ multiplex PCR, and TCRdb's table has in-frame clones only and misses some. The table has over 150,000 clones, around four fifths seen once; the top ten hold roughly an eighth. The sequencing sample was made of PBMCs. These receptors were taken from a woman aged 45 to 65 in good health and CMV-seropositive.

For the CDR3, the DNA is TGTGCCAGCAGCTTAGGAGGGGGGGGTCGGAATGAGCAGTTCTTC. Translating gives CASSLGGGGRNEQFF. V and J are TRBV7-3 and TRBJ2-1; possible D gene TRBD2, 7 bases. CDR3 length equals 15 residues. Germline CDR1 SGHTA, CDR2 FQGTGA. V lost 2 bases, J lost 7 bases, and 15 bases lay in between.

This clone has only a few counts. At one boundary the junction diverges from the germline segment, which might be a read error. The chain couples TRBV7-9 to TRBJ2-7, with D unresolved. CDR3 length: 11 residues. Germline assignment: CDR1 SEHNR and CDR2 FQNEAQ (reference sequence). CDR3 coding DNA: TGTTCCAGCAGCTCTGCGTACGAGCAGTACTTC. Its protein is CSSSSAYEQYF.

The CDR3 here is CASSVVFTGELFF. For the CDR3, the DNA is TGTGCCAGCAGCGTAGTCTTCACCGGGGAGCTGTTTTTT. The rearrangement links TRBV9 to TRBJ2-2, with unresolved D. V was shortened by 0 bases and J by 4 bases, with 4 bases between the two germline ends. This CDR3 region has 13 residues. Germline lookup yields CDR1 SGDLS and CDR2 YYNGEE. Complete variable domain (other parts from reference TRBV9 and TRBJ2-2): DSGVTQTPKHLITATGQRVTLRCSPRSGDLSVYWYQQSLDQGLQFLIQYYNGEERAKGNILERFSAQQFPDLHSELNLSSLELGDSALYFCASSVVFTGELFFGEGSRLTVL.

The rearrangement links TRBV11-2 to TRBJ1-5; 7 nucleotides match TRBD1. CDR1 SGHAT and CDR2 FQNNGV come from the germline V gene. This CDR3 spans 17 amino acids. J was trimmed by 2 bases and V by 4 bases; bases with no gene match: 11. The CDR3 is CASSWPRQGGGNQPQHF. The DNA for the CDR3 is TGTGCCAGCAGCTGGCCTAGACAGGGAGGCGGCAATCAGCCCCAGCATTTT.

The rearrangement uses TRBV19 and TRBJ1-5; D might be TRBD1 (5 bases). CDR3 length: 14 residues. Deletions cut 10 bases from V and 5 bases from J, with 18 bases between. Germline-derived CDR1 and CDR2 are LNHDA and SQIVND (reference sequence). The CDR3 nucleotides are TGTGCCACCAGAGGGACTCGGGGCGATCAGCCCCAGCATTTT. Amino acids: CATRGTRGDQPQHF.

This clone came up a few times. DNA of the CDR3: TGTGCCAGCAGTCAGGGGGCAAAAGAAAAACTGTTTTTT. As protein: CASSQGAKEKLFF. The chain employs TRBV27 and TRBJ1-4, with 8 positions matching TRBD1. Germline CDR1 MNHEY, CDR2 SMNVEV (reference sequence). With 5 bases clipped from V and 8 bases from J, the junction kept 4 bases outside the gene matches. The CDR3 has 13 residues. The full variable domain, in which reference TRBV27 and TRBJ1-4 provide the parts outside the CDR3, is EAQVTQNPRYLITVTGKKLTVTCSQNMNHEYMSWYRQDPGLGLRQIYYSMNVEVTDKGDVPEGYKVSRKEKRNFPLILESPSPNQTSLYFCASSQGAKEKLFFGSGTQLSVL.

The V call is TRBV5-1, the J call TRBJ2-3; D perhaps matches TRBD1 (5 bases). Trimming took off 3 bases at V and 1 base at J, with 12 bases between the two ends. CDR3 size: 15 residues. CDR1 SGHRS and CDR2 YFSETQ come from the germline V gene. Written as DNA, the CDR3 is TGCGCCAGCAGCTCTCAGGGTAGGGGCACAGATACGCAGTATTTT. It yields the protein CASSSQGRGTDTQYF.

The chain has TRBV13 and TRBJ2-3; D is uncertain. Germline CDR1 is PRHDT and CDR2 is FYEKMQ (reference sequence). Trimming cost V 0 bases and J 2 bases, with 6 bases left between them. The CDR3 sequence is 14 residues long. For the CDR3, the DNA is TGTGCCAGCAGCTTAGGGAGGAACACAGATACGCAGTATTTT. The encoded protein is CASSLGRNTDTQYF.

This clone occurred a few times. Additional DNA sequences in this sample encode the identical CDR3. V usage is TRBV19 and J usage is TRBJ1-5, with D hard to call. Germline CDR1 reads LNHDA; CDR2 reads SQIVND (reference sequence). The germline V and J ends were trimmed by 1 base and 6 bases, with 10 bases remaining between them. CDR3 length: 14 residues. The CDR3 region is CASSIVGGGQPQHF. The CDR3 DNA reads TGTGCCAGTAGTATAGTCGGAGGTGGTCAGCCCCAGCATTTT.

The V gene is TRBV6-1, the J gene TRBJ1-6; 7 bases match TRBD1. V was clipped by 9 bases and J by 9 bases; unmatched bases: 5. The CDR3 contains 12 residues. Germline V gene lookup returns CDR1 MNHNS and CDR2 SASEGT. The DNA for the CDR3 is TGTGCCAGTTTGACAGGGACTTCACCCCTCCACTTT. It encodes CASLTGTSPLHF.

CDR3 bases: TGCAGTGCTATGCTCGGGTACGAGCAGTACTTC. Protein sequence: CSAMLGYEQYF. The chain is built from TRBV20-1 and TRBJ2-7, with D hard to call. Germline-derived CDR1 and CDR2 are DFQATT and SNEGSKA (reference sequence). CDR3 length: 11 residues. V shed 4 bases and J shed 4 bases, with 8 bases lying between them.

The chain couples TRBV30 to TRBJ2-7, with TRBD2 as a possible D gene (5 bases). CDR1 is GTSNPN and CDR2 is SVGIG in the germline V gene (reference sequence). This CDR3 is 11 amino acids long. Trimming removed 5 bases from V and 3 bases from J, with 8 bases in between. This CDR3 reads CAWAEGYEQYF. CDR3 bases: TGTGCCTGGGCTGAGGGCTACGAGCAGTACTTC.

This chain uses TRBV7-8 with TRBJ2-5, with 13 bases that match TRBD2. The CDR3 consists of 18 residues. Per the germline V gene, CDR1 is SGHVS and CDR2 is FQNEAQ. V was clipped by 1 base and J by 6 bases; unmatched bases: 11. CDR3 residues: CASSLVTSGGPFRQTQYF. CDR3 nucleotides: TGTGCCAGCAGCTTAGTGACTAGCGGGGGGCCCTTCAGACAGACCCAGTACTTC. Full variable domain (rest looked up from reference TRBV7-8 and TRBJ2-5): GAGVSQSPRYKVAKRGQDVALRCDPISGHVSLFWYQQALGQGPEFLTYFQNEAQLDKSGLPSDRFFAERPEGSVSTLKIQRTQQEDSAVYLCASSLVTSGGPFRQTQYFGPGTRLLVL.

This clone was counted a single time. V gene TRBV5-5 combines with J gene TRBJ2-7, with 8 bases that match TRBD2. This CDR3 region has 17 residues. V lost 6 bases, J lost 3 bases, and 17 bases stayed unmatched. The V gene's germline CDR1 is SGHKS and CDR2 YYEKEE (reference sequence). The CDR3 region is CASIQTGGAGAYYEQYF. The CDR3 bases are TGTGCCAGCATCCAAACGGGGGGAGCGGGGGCCTACTACGAGCAGTACTTC. The entire variable domain, with the rest obtained from reference TRBV5-5 and TRBJ2-7, is as follows: DAGVTQSPTHLIKTRGQQVTLRCSPISGHKSVSWYQQVLGQGPQFIFQYYEKEERGRGNFPDRFSARQFPNYSSELNVNALLLGDSALYLCASIQTGGAGAYYEQYFGPGTRLTVT.

The V call is TRBV9, the J call TRBJ1-2; no clear D gene. V was shortened by 0 bases and J by 8 bases, with 11 bases between the two germline ends. The germline CDR1 and CDR2 sequences are SGDLS and YYNGEE. The length of the CDR3 is 13 residues. CDR3 loop: CASSVVTGGGYTF. Written as DNA, the CDR3 is TGTGCCAGCAGCGTAGTGACCGGAGGGGGCTACACCTTC. The entire variable domain, with the rest obtained from reference TRBV9 and TRBJ1-2, is as follows: DSGVTQTPKHLITATGQRVTLRCSPRSGDLSVYWYQQSLDQGLQFLIQYYNGEERAKGNILERFSAQQFPDLHSELNLSSLELGDSALYFCASSVVTGGGYTFGSGTRLTVV.

This clone was counted a few times. The chain uses TRBV7-3 and TRBJ1-2; perhaps TRBD1 as D (5 bases). CDR3 size: 14 residues. Trimming stripped 5 bases from V and 2 bases from J, with 12 bases between. In germline, CDR1 is SGHTA, CDR2 FQGTGA. In DNA, the CDR3 is TGTGCCAGCAGCCCGACGCCAGGGAACTATGGCTACACCTTC. This codes for CASSPTPGNYGYTF.

The V call is TRBV15, the J call TRBJ1-5, with 7 bases identical to TRBD1. The CDR3 runs 14 residues. Losses at the gene ends were 5 bases for V and 2 bases for J; bases not matched to a gene: 3. The V gene's germline CDR1 is LNHNV and CDR2 YYDKDF (reference sequence). CDR3 region: CATSGGQGNQPQHF. The CDR3 DNA reads TGTGCCACCAGCGGAGGACAGGGCAATCAGCCCCAGCATTTT.

This clone was detected only a few times. The genes are TRBV4-1 and TRBJ2-7; 7 positions match TRBD2. Gene TRBJ2-5 matches the end of the DNA better, so the J call may be wrong. The CDR3 runs 14 residues. CDR1 and CDR2 (germline): MGHRA, YSYEKL. In DNA form, the CDR3 reads TGCGCCAGCAGCCAAGGCGGGGAGGGAGAGACCCAGTACTTC. As protein: CASSQGGEGETQYF.

The V and J genes are TRBV18 and TRBJ1-1, with TRBD1 matching 7 bases. J was trimmed by 7 bases and V by 5 bases; bases with no gene match: 4. There are 12 residues in the CDR3. Germline CDR1 reads KGHSH; CDR2 reads LQKENI. CDR3 in amino acids: CASSTGVGEAFF. CDR3 DNA sequence: TGTGCCAGCTCAACAGGGGTGGGTGAAGCTTTCTTT.

This clone was detected once. DNA of the CDR3: TGCGCCAGCAGCTTCACCGGGACAGGGGGCTCTGGGGCCAACGTCCTGACTTTC. Its protein product is CASSFTGTGGSGANVLTF. This chain uses TRBV5-1 with TRBJ2-6; 11 nucleotides match TRBD1. Trimming took 2 bases from V and 0 from J; bases not matched to a gene: 4. From germline, CDR1 is SGHRS and CDR2 YFSETQ. The CDR3 spans 18 residues.

The chain links TRBV2 to TRBJ1-3; D gene unclear. Germline assignment: CDR1 SNHLY and CDR2 FYNNEI. Trimming took 2 bases from V and 8 from J, leaving 13 bases between them. This CDR3 has 14 residues. The CDR3 loop reads CASSEQNRQDTIYF. CDR3 DNA: TGTGCCAGCAGTGAACAGAACAGACAAGACACCATATATTTT.

This chain joins TRBV7-2 and TRBJ2-1; 10 nucleotides align to TRBD2. Germline V gene sequence: CDR1 SGHTA, CDR2 FQGNSA. CDR3 length: 16 residues. With V trimmed by 4 bases and J by 1 base, 4 bases remained unmatched. CDR3 nucleotides: TGTGCCAGCAGCTCCCCGGGACTAGCGTCCTACAATGAGCAGTTCTTC. This sequence encodes CASSSPGLASYNEQFF.

The V and J genes are TRBV7-6 and TRBJ1-5, with TRBD1 identical over 11 bases. CDR1 is SGHVS and CDR2 is FNYEAQ in the germline V gene. The CDR3 covers 15 residues. The V segment lost 5 bases and the J segment 5 bases; nucleotides outside the gene matches: 5. CDR3 in DNA: TGTGCCAGCAGCCCGGGACAGGGGGTTTATCAGCCCCAGCATTTT. It is translated as CASSPGQGVYQPQHF.

This sequence joins TRBV14 and TRBJ1-1, with D possibly TRBD1 on 6 matching bases. The CDR3 is 15 residues long. Per germline, CDR1 SGHDN and CDR2 FVKESK. V lost 4 bases, J lost 0 bases, and 12 bases lay in between. The CDR3 DNA reads as TGTGCCAGCAGCCTCTTAGACAGGATGAACACTGAAGCTTTCTTT. It specifies CASSLLDRMNTEAFF.

For this clone: Distinct nucleotide sequences in the sample also encode this CDR3. This chain uses TRBV2 with TRBJ1-5; 9 positions agree with TRBD1. Germline CDR1 is SNHLY and CDR2 is FYNNEI. Trimming removed 6 bases from V and 5 bases from J; junction bases left unmatched: 8. CDR3 length: 15 amino acids. The CDR3 protein is CASRGPGTGYQPQHF. The CDR3 DNA reads as TGTGCCAGCAGGGGGCCCGGGACAGGGTATCAGCCCCAGCATTTT. The whole variable domain, remainder taken from reference TRBV2 and TRBJ1-5, is EPEVTQTPSHQVTQMGQEVILRCVPISNHLYFYWYRQILGQKVEFLVSFYNNEISEKSEIFDDQFSVERPDGSNFTLKIRSTKLEDSAMYFCASRGPGTGYQPQHFGDGTRLSIL.

This chain links TRBV6-6 with TRBJ2-2; D not resolved. The germline gives CDR1 MNHNY, CDR2 SVGAGI (reference sequence). CDR3 length equals 15 residues. Trimming removed 2 bases at V and 0 bases at J, with 7 bases between. The CDR3 DNA is TGTGCCAGCAGTTACCCCCCCACGAACACCGGGGAGCTGTTTTTT. It translates to CASSYPPTNTGELFF.

The chain recombines TRBV19 with TRBJ2-7, with TRBD2 identical over 12 bases. Germline CDR1 is LNHDA and CDR2 is SQIVND (reference sequence). The V and J ends lost 6 bases and 0 bases, in that order; junction bases with no gene match: 12. CDR3 size: 18 residues. CDR3 in DNA: TGTGCCAGTAGCTACACCGGGACTAGCGGGCCTTCCTCCTACGAGCAGTACTTC. This codes for CASSYTGTSGPSSYEQYF.

The chain couples TRBV30 to TRBJ1-5; TRBD1 matches at 9 bases. This CDR3 is 14 amino acids long. Per the germline V gene, CDR1 is GTSNPN and CDR2 is SVGIG (reference sequence). Unmatched junction bases numbered 8, after V lost 3 bases and J lost 8 bases. This CDR3 is CAWRGQGQGKPQHF. CDR3 nucleotide sequence: TGTGCCTGGAGGGGACAGGGACAAGGAAAGCCCCAGCATTTT.

The genes are TRBV13 and TRBJ1-2; TRBD1 is a possible D gene (6 bases). Trimming pared 0 bases from V and 10 bases from J, leaving 12 bases between. Germline values: CDR1 PRHDT, CDR2 FYEKMQ (reference sequence). The CDR3 consists of 13 residues. CDR3 region: CASSLGQSGDYTF. The CDR3 nucleotides read TGTGCCAGCAGCTTAGGGCAGTCAGGGGACTACACCTTC.